This T cell receptor beta chain was retrieved from a study of technical replicates of blood from a handful of donors. The table came from immunoSEQ multiplex PCR; TCRdb's copy has only in-frame clones and leaves some out. The table lists tens of thousands of clones, roughly nine tenths of them singletons. The CDR3 sequence is 13 residues long. Per the germline V gene, CDR1 is MDHEN and CDR2 is SYDVKM. Trimming shortened V by 1 base and J by 7 bases, and 10 bases separated the two germline ends. The receptor was isolated from a human donor in good health. The genes are TRBV28 and TRBJ2-5; D may be TRBD2 (5 bases). The sample comprised T cells isolated from PBMCs. CDR3 bases: TGTGCCAGCAGTTTATACCCGGGAACGACCCAGTACTTC. Protein: CASSLYPGTTQYF.